A selection of T cell receptor beta chains follows, all from one sample in a study of graft-versus-host responses after intestinal transplantation. Measured with immunoSEQ multiplex PCR; TCRdb has only the in-frame clones, and not every one. In the table there are about 6,400 clones, about 83% of which are singletons. Here the sequenced sample was ileum tissue, taken 307 days after intestinal transplant. The source is a human patient who received an intestinal transplant, so some T cells may come from the graft donor. Both conserved end residues are part of each CDR3.

v_call: TRBV7-8
cdr3_aa: CASSLGGRIYQPQHF

v_call: TRBV5-1
cdr3_aa: CASSPVAGAGYTF

v_call: TRBV6-4
cdr3_aa: CASRRGAITDTQYF

v_call: TRBV6-4
cdr3_aa: CASSDILVQGAYQETQYF

v_call: TRBV6-6
cdr3_aa: CATRTEIEAFF

v_call: TRBV11-1
cdr3_aa: CASSLAPHSSTDTQYF

v_call: TRBV2
cdr3_aa: CASRRQGELFF

v_call: TRBV6-6
cdr3_aa: CASTSTDTQYF

v_call: TRBV5-1
cdr3_aa: CASSRDSANTEAFF

v_call: TRBV6-5
cdr3_aa: CASFASGGAKNEQFF

v_call: TRBV4-2
cdr3_aa: CASSRGQTSNQPQHF

v_call: TRBV7-9
cdr3_aa: CASSRPDLSSYEQYF

v_call: TRBV6-5
cdr3_aa: CASSYTSSYNEQFF

v_call: TRBV18
cdr3_aa: CASSPTTGGETQYF

v_call: TRBV5-1
cdr3_aa: CASSLAGNYGYTF

v_call: TRBV9
cdr3_aa: CASSVSNRGIAGGPIYNEQFF

v_call: TRBV6-4
cdr3_aa: CASSDPPTSGGQADTQYF

v_call: TRBV11-2
cdr3_aa: CASSSPSGGARSYNEQFF

v_call: TRBV28
cdr3_aa: CASSLQGEQYF

v_call: TRBV2
cdr3_aa: CASQVDSYNEQFF

v_call: TRBV10-3
cdr3_aa: CAISNGTLTGNTIYF

v_call: TRBV5-6
cdr3_aa: CASVQGAGGYTF

v_call: TRBV7-2
cdr3_aa: CASSSSIASDEQFF

v_call: TRBV7-9
cdr3_aa: CASSSIRGLSSYEQYF

v_call: TRBV6-1
cdr3_aa: CASSGQVENQPQHF

v_call: TRBV18
cdr3_aa: CASSPDRLSGNTIYF

v_call: TRBV6-5
cdr3_aa: CASRQGDNEQFF

v_call: TRBV30
cdr3_aa: CAWSVRQSNQPQHF

v_call: TRBV5-1
cdr3_aa: CASSLNSYYGYTF

v_call: TRBV5-1
cdr3_aa: CASSPSAGGETDTQYF

v_call: TRBV27
cdr3_aa: CASSFGAQEPDTQYF